The 27 T cell receptor beta chains in this list originate from one sample, sequenced in a study of T cell responses to AZD1222 COVID-19 vaccine. Assay: immunoSEQ multiplex PCR; the TCRdb copy retains only in-frame clones and omits some. This table has roughly 100,000 clones, 85% to 90% appearing once. The specimen comprised peripheral blood, sampled on day 0 of AZD1222 vaccination. These receptor sequences come from an adult in good health.

This clone has a single count. V is TRBV30 and J is TRBJ1-2; 8 bases map to TRBD1. The junction had 12 bases not matched to a gene; V was cut back by 5 bases and J by 4 bases. This CDR3 is 15 amino acids long. CDR1 and CDR2 (germline): GTSNPN, SVGIG (reference sequence). The CDR3 DNA sequence: TGTGCCTGGTTACTACCGGGACAGGCAACCTATGGCTACACCTTC. This gives the protein CAWLLPGQATYGYTF.

The chain uses TRBV9 and TRBJ2-1; D is unresolved. Per the germline V gene, CDR1 is SGDLS and CDR2 is YYNGEE. The CDR3 covers 14 residues. V shed 0 bases and J shed 4 bases, with 8 bases lying between them. The CDR3 nucleotides read TGTGCCAGCAGCGTAGAGGAACCGTACAATGAGCAGTTCTTC. It specifies CASSVEEPYNEQFF.

The J gene is TRBJ2-1, the V gene TRBV27; TRBD1 is a possible D gene (6 bases). V was cut by 2 bases and J by 4 bases, with 27 bases left in between. Germline assignment: CDR1 MNHEY and CDR2 SMNVEV (reference sequence). The CDR3 consists of 20 residues. CDR3 sequence (DNA): TGTGCCAGCAGTTTACCGACCGGGACATCCAGGCGGATACCTTACAATGAGCAGTTCTTC. Translation gives CASSLPTGTSRRIPYNEQFF.

V and J are TRBV6-5 and TRBJ2-7; no clear D gene. This CDR3 is 10 amino acids long. The V gene lost 5 bases and the J gene lost 2 bases, with 1 base spanning the gap. The germline V gene has CDR1 MNHEY and CDR2 SVGAGI. Here the CDR3 reads CASSTYEQYF. DNA of the CDR3: TGTGCCAGCAGTACCTACGAGCAGTACTTC.

V and J are TRBV19 and TRBJ1-2; D possibly corresponds to TRBD1 (5 bases). Germline V gene sequence: CDR1 LNHDA, CDR2 SQIVND (reference sequence). The CDR3 runs to 13 residues. V shed 5 bases and J shed 8 bases, with 15 bases lying between them. The CDR3 DNA reads as TGTGCCAGTAGTCTGCCGGGGGTTCGGGGCTACACCTTC. Protein product: CASSLPGVRGYTF.

As to this clone: Other DNA sequences in this sample translate to the same CDR3. The chain is built from TRBV29-1 and TRBJ2-7; D is uncertain. Germline CDR1 SQVTM, CDR2 ANQGSEA. Trimming pared 7 bases from V and 1 base from J, leaving 8 bases between. The CDR3 is 11 residues long. The CDR3 loop is CSASSSYEQYF. The CDR3, as DNA: TGCAGCGCCAGTAGTTCCTACGAGCAGTACTTC.

A few counts support this clone. J is TRBJ1-1 and V is TRBV18; the D is unclear. Trimming stripped 3 bases from V and 3 bases from J, with 8 bases between. The CDR3 has 13 residues. The germline gives CDR1 KGHSH, CDR2 LQKENI. CDR3 loop: CASSPSLDTEAFF. The CDR3 bases are TGTGCCAGCTCACCCTCCTTGGACACTGAAGCTTTCTTT.

The CDR3 is CSVKHRGLTGEQYF. CDR3 bases: TGCAGCGTTAAACATCGGGGACTAACAGGAGAGCAGTACTTC. This rearrangement joins TRBV29-1 to TRBJ2-7; the match to TRBD2 covers 7 bases. Per germline, CDR1 SQVTM and CDR2 ANQGSEA. The CDR3 loop spans 14 amino acids. Trimming at V came to 5 bases and at J to 7 bases, leaving 14 bases not matched to a gene.

The J gene is TRBJ2-1, the V gene TRBV18, with D perhaps being TRBD1 or TRBD2 (5 bases each). V was clipped by 3 bases and J by 7 bases, with 19 bases between them. Germline assignment: CDR1 KGHSH and CDR2 LQKENI. This CDR3 has 16 residues. The CDR3 DNA sequence: TGTGCCAGCTCACCTCAAAGACCGGGGCCAGGGAATGAGCAGTTCTTC. It specifies CASSPQRPGPGNEQFF.

V is TRBV4-3 and J is TRBJ1-5, with D possibly TRBD1 on 6 matching bases. The germline V gene has CDR1 LGHNA and CDR2 YSLEER. This CDR3 contains 15 residues. V gave up 0 bases and J gave up 6 bases, with 12 bases separating them. CDR3 bases: TGCGCCAGCAGCCAAGATTGGGGGGCTGGTCAGCCCCAGCATTTT. This encodes CASSQDWGAGQPQHF.

This clone was observed once. In DNA form, the CDR3 reads TGTGCCAGCAGCTTAGGGTTTGATGAGCAGTTCTTC. This encodes CASSLGFDEQFF. The chain joins TRBV5-4 to TRBJ2-1, with no clear D. The CDR3 length is 12 residues. Germline assignment: CDR1 SGHNT and CDR2 YYREEE (reference sequence). The V end lost 2 bases, the J end lost 8 bases, and 8 bases lay between the germline ends.

This clone was counted only a few times. This rearrangement joins TRBV7-2 to TRBJ1-2, with D possibly being TRBD1 (6 bases). The CDR3 runs 17 residues. Per germline, CDR1 SGHTA and CDR2 FQGNSA. V was clipped by 5 bases and J by 1 base, with 20 bases between them. As DNA, the CDR3 is TGTGCCAGCAGCCCGGACAGCCAGAGCGCCCTTAACTATGGCTACACCTTC. It specifies CASSPDSQSALNYGYTF.

This CDR3 is CASSLAGLAGVGEQFF. The CDR3 DNA reads as TGTGCCAGCAGCTTAGCGGGCCTAGCGGGAGTGGGTGAGCAGTTCTTC. The V call is TRBV7-2, the J call TRBJ2-1, with TRBD2 matching over 10 bases. CDR3 length: 16 residues. The germline V gene has CDR1 SGHTA and CDR2 FQGNSA. Trimming at V came to 0 bases and at J to 9 bases, leaving 8 bases not matched to a gene. Variable domain in full (rest from reference TRBV7-2 and TRBJ2-1): GAGVSQSPSNKVTEKGKDVELRCDPISGHTALYWYRQSLGQGLEFLIYFQGNSAPDKSGLPSDRFSAERTGGSVSTLTIQRTQQEDSAVYLCASSLAGLAGVGEQFFGPGTRLTVL.

This sequence joins TRBV19 and TRBJ1-2; the match to TRBD1 covers 8 bases. Germline CDR1 LNHDA, CDR2 SQIVND (reference sequence). V lost 5 bases and J lost 8; bases outside the gene matches: 16. This CDR3 contains 16 residues. The CDR3 bases are TGTGCCAGTAGTCCGACCGGGACAGGCGACTTGTCGGGCTACACCTTC. Protein product: CASSPTGTGDLSGYTF.

The sample holds one count of this clone. The rearrangement uses TRBV28 and TRBJ1-5; D unresolved. CDR3 length: 13 residues. The V end lost 3 bases, the J end lost 6 bases, and 9 bases lay between the germline ends. Germline V lookup: CDR1 MDHEN, CDR2 SYDVKM. CDR3 bases: TGTGCCAGCAGTTTCCGGGGTGGTCAGCCCCAGCATTTT. This sequence encodes CASSFRGGQPQHF.

This clone is a singleton in its sample. V usage is TRBV6-5 and J usage is TRBJ1-5; 7 bases are a match to TRBD1. The CDR3 contains 15 residues. J lost 0 bases, V lost 3 bases, and 2 bases had no gene match. The germline V gene has CDR1 MNHEY and CDR2 SVGAGI. This CDR3 reads CASSYSGGSNQPQHF. The DNA of the CDR3 is TGTGCCAGCAGTTATTCAGGGGGTAGCAATCAGCCCCAGCATTTT.

J is TRBJ2-5 and V is TRBV5-1, with D uncertain. Germline loops: CDR1 SGHRS, CDR2 YFSETQ. Trimming took 3 bases from V and 0 from J, leaving 3 bases between them. The CDR3 runs to 12 residues. CDR3 bases: TGCGCCAGCAGCTGGGACCAAGAGACCCAGTACTTC. Translating it yields CASSWDQETQYF.

The chain combines TRBV5-4 with TRBJ2-3, with 7 bases identical to TRBD2. This CDR3 region has 15 residues. Trimming cost V 4 bases and J 4 bases; bases outside gene matches: 9. Germline loops: CDR1 SGHNT, CDR2 YYREEE (reference sequence). CDR3 bases: TGTGCCAGCAGCGGTTCGACTAGCCCCTCAGATACGCAGTATTTT. This codes for CASSGSTSPSDTQYF. Using reference TRBV5-4 and TRBJ2-3 for the parts outside the CDR3, the full variable domain is ETGVTQSPTHLIKTRGQQVTLRCSSQSGHNTVSWYQQALGQGPQFIFQYYREEENGRGNFPPRFSGLQFPNYSSELNVNALELDDSALYLCASSGSTSPSDTQYFGPGTRLTVL.

This clone was picked up one time. The chain couples TRBV5-1 to TRBJ1-4; D is possibly TRBD1 (6 bases). The CDR3 spans 14 residues. CDR1 is SGHRS, CDR2 YFSETQ, per germline. V lost 4 bases and J 8 bases, leaving 15 bases between the germline ends. DNA of the CDR3: TGCGCCAGCAGCCTCGGAGGGAGGGGGGAAAAACTGTTTTTT. Amino acid sequence: CASSLGGRGEKLFF.

The rearrangement uses TRBV24-1 and TRBJ1-1; D might be TRBD1 (5 bases). V gave up 3 bases and J gave up 8 bases, with 12 bases separating them. The CDR3 runs 13 residues. In germline, CDR1 is KGHDR, CDR2 SFDVKD. The CDR3 spells CATSDPGLEEAFF. CDR3 DNA: TGTGCCACCAGTGATCCGGGACTGGAGGAAGCTTTCTTT.

The genes are TRBV11-2 and TRBJ2-1, with D possibly being TRBD1 (6 bases). Trimming removed 3 bases from V and 10 bases from J, with 16 bases in between. This CDR3 contains 14 residues. Germline V lookup: CDR1 SGHAT, CDR2 FQNNGV. CDR3 sequence reads: CASSFTSTGIEQFF. The CDR3 nucleotides read TGTGCCAGCAGCTTTACTAGTACAGGGATCGAGCAGTTCTTC.

The gene calls are TRBV5-1 and TRBJ2-7, with 8 nucleotides matching TRBD1. Germline trimming cut 0 bases from V and 3 bases from J; bases unmatched to any gene: 5. Germline-derived CDR1 and CDR2 are SGHRS and YFSETQ. CDR3 length: 15 amino acids. CDR3 nucleotides: TGCGCCAGCAGCTTGGAGGGACAGGCGTTCTACGAGCAGTACTTC. Amino acid sequence: CASSLEGQAFYEQYF.

This chain uses TRBV10-3 with TRBJ2-7; 8 nucleotides align to TRBD2. This CDR3 is 13 amino acids long. Germline CDR1 and CDR2: ENHRY and SYGVKD. V dropped 7 bases and J dropped 7; count of bases not matched to a gene: 9. The CDR3 DNA sequence: TGTGCCATCAAGGCTAGCGGGCCGGGGGAGCAGTACTTC. Amino acids: CAIKASGPGEQYF.

The chain links TRBV4-2 to TRBJ1-2; D not resolved. Looked up from germline, CDR1 is LGHNA and CDR2 is YNFKEQ. The germline V and J ends were trimmed by 7 bases and 2 bases, with 8 bases remaining between them. This CDR3 is built from 12 residues. CDR3 in amino acids: CASTDGNYGYTF. CDR3 DNA sequence: TGTGCCAGCACCGACGGAAACTATGGCTACACCTTC.

The chain couples TRBV6-2 or TRBV6-3 to TRBJ1-5; 11 nucleotides align to TRBD1. The V gene's germline CDR1 is MNHEY and CDR2 SVGEGT. This CDR3 is 15 amino acids long. Losses at the gene ends were 5 bases for V and 7 bases for J; bases not matched to a gene: 7. CDR3 protein: CASSSGQGAGQPQHF. The CDR3 nucleotides are TGTGCCAGCAGTAGTGGACAGGGGGCCGGCCAGCCCCAGCATTTT.

The chain combines TRBV6-1 with TRBJ2-2; 15 positions match TRBD2. The trim removed 4 bases at V and 2 bases at J, leaving 2 bases unmatched. CDR3 length: 17 amino acids. Germline CDR1 is MNHNS and CDR2 is SASEGT. CDR3 in amino acids: CASSGTSGRANTGELFF. CDR3 nucleotide sequence: TGTGCCAGCAGTGGGACTAGCGGGAGGGCCAACACCGGGGAGCTGTTTTTT.

This clone was seen a handful of times. The genes are TRBV27 and TRBJ1-6; D uncertain. This CDR3 is 13 amino acids long. Trimming shortened V by 3 bases and J by 8 bases, and 8 bases separated the two germline ends. CDR1 is MNHEY and CDR2 is SMNVEV in the germline V gene (reference sequence). In nucleotides, the CDR3 is TGTGCCAGCAGTTTTACGGTAGATTCACCCCTCCACTTT. It is translated as CASSFTVDSPLHF.